Given below is one T cell receptor beta chain in context. The antigen is not known. Germline V gene sequence: CDR1 SGHDN, CDR2 FVKESK. V shed 5 bases and J 5 bases; nucleotides not matched to a gene: 4. The CDR3 runs 14 residues. This sample was taken from a study of long-term antiretroviral therapy in people with HIV. They ran version v3.0 of the immunoSEQ assay at survey level. Repertoires were generated with immunoSEQ multiplex PCR, while TCRdb's copy carries only in-frame clones and drops some. The sample has some 30,000 clones, roughly 90% seen once. Study findings and constraints: Although diversity increased after ART, it remained lower than in transplant donor controls.

The material was unsorted PBMCs, obtained 1.8 years after starting antiretroviral therapy. The chain joins TRBV14 to TRBJ2-2, with TRBD2 matching over 8 bases. The sequence derives from a young woman with HIV. For the CDR3, the DNA is TGTGCCAGCAGCGGCAAGCGGGAGACCGGGGAGCTGTTTTTT. This codes for CASSGKRETGELFF. Combining the CDR3 with reference TRBV14 and TRBJ2-2 gives the whole variable domain EAGVTQFPSHSVIEKGQTVTLRCDPISGHDNLYWYRRVMGKEIKFLLHFVKESKQDESGMPNNRFLAERTGGTYSTLKVQPAELEDSGVYFCASSGKRETGELFFGEGSRLTVL.